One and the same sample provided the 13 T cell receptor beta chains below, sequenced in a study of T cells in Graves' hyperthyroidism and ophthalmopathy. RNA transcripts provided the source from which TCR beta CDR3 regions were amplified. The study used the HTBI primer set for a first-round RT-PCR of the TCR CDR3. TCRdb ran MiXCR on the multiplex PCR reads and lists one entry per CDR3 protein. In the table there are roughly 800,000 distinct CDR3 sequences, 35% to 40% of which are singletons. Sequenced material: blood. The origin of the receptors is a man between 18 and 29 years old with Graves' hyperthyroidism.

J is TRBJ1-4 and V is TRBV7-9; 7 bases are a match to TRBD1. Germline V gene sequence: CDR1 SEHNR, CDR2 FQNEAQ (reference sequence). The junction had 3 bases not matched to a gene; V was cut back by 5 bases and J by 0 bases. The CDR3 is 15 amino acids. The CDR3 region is CASSDTGATNEKLFF. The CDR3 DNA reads TGTGCCAGCAGCGATACAGGGGCAACTAATGAAAAACTGTTTTTT.

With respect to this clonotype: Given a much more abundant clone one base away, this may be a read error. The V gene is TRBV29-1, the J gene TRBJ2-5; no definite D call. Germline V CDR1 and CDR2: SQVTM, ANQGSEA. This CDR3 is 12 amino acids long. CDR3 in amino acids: CSVEKGQEIQYF. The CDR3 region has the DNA TGCAGCGTTGAAAAAGGGCAAGAGATCCAGTACTTC.

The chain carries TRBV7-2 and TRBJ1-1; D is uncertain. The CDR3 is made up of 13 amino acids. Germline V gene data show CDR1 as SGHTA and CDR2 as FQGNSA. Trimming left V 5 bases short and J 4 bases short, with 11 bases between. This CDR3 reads CASSPLGFTEAFF. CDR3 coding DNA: TGTGCCAGCAGCCCCCTAGGGTTCACTGAAGCTTTCTTT.

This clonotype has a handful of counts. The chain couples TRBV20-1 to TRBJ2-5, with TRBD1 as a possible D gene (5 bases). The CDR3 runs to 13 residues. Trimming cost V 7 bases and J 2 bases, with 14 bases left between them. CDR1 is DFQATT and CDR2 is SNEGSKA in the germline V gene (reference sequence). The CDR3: CSGRGTSQETQYF. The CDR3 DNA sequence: TGCAGTGGAAGGGGAACCTCTCAAGAGACCCAGTACTTC.

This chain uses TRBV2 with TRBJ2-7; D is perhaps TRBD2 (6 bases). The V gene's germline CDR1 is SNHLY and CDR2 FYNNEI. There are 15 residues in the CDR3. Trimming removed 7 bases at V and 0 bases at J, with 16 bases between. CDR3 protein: CASNPGVYLSYEQYF. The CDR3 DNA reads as TGTGCCAGCAACCCGGGGGTATACCTCTCCTACGAGCAGTACTTC.

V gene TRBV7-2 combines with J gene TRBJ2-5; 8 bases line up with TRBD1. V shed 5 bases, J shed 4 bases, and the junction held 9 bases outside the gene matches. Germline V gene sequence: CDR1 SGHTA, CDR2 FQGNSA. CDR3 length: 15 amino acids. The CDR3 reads CASSPRAGGPETQYF. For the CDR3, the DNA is TGTGCCAGCAGCCCCAGAGCAGGGGGCCCAGAGACCCAGTACTTC.

The CDR3 nucleotides are TGCAGTGCTACCCCACGGGGGGGGCCCAACATCCAAGAGACCCAGTACTTC. This encodes CSATPRGGPNIQETQYF. V is TRBV20-1 and J is TRBJ2-5; the match to TRBD2 covers 8 bases. Germline V gene sequence: CDR1 DFQATT, CDR2 SNEGSKA (reference sequence). V lost 4 bases, J lost 1 base, and 14 bases stayed unmatched. The CDR3 runs to 17 residues.

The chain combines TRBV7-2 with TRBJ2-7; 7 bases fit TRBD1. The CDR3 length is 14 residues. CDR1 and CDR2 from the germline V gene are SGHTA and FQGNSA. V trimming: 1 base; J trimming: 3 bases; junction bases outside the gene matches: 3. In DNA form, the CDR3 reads TGTGCCAGCAGCTTAGGGGACAGACTCTACGAGCAGTACTTC. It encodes CASSLGDRLYEQYF.

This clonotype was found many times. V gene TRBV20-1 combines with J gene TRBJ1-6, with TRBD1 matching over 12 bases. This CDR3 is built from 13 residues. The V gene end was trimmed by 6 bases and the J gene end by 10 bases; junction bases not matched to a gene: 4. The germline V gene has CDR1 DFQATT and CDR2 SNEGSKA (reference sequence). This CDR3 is CSASGTGGSPLHF. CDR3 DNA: TGCAGTGCCTCCGGGACAGGGGGCTCACCCCTCCACTTT.

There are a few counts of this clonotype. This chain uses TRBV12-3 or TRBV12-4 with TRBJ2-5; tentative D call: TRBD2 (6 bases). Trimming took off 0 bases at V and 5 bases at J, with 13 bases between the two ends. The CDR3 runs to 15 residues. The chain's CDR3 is CASSLAMGGAETQYF. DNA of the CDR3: TGTGCCAGCAGTTTAGCGATGGGCGGGGCGGAGACCCAGTACTTC.

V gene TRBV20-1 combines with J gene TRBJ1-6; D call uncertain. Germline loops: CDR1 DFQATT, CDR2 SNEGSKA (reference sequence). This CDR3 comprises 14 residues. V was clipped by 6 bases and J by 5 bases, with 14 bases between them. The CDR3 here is CSASKREDNSPLHF. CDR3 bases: TGCAGTGCCAGCAAACGGGAAGATAATTCACCCCTCCACTTT.

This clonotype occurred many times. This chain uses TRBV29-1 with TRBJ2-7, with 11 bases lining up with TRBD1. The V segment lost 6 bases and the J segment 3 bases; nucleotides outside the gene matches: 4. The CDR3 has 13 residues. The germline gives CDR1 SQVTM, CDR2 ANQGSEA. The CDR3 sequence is CSVGTGGIYEQYF. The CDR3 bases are TGCAGCGTGGGGACAGGGGGGATCTACGAGCAGTACTTC.

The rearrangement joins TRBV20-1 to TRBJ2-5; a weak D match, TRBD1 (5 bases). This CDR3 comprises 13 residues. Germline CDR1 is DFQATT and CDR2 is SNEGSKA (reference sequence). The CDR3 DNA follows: TGCAGAGTAATTACGACAGTACAAGAGACCCAGTACTTC. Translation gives CRVITTVQETQYF.